A selection of T cell receptor beta chains follows, all from one sample in a study of cytomegalovirus exposure and HLA in healthy donors. Only in-frame clones appear in the TCRdb table, and some are missing; sequencing was by immunoSEQ multiplex PCR. The sample holds about 360,000 clones, 80% to 90% seen once. Sequenced input: PBMCs. Receptors originate from a woman aged 18-30 years in good health and CMV-seronegative. Both conserved end residues are part of each CDR3.

v_call cdr3_aa
TRBV6-1 CASIRTGEQYF
TRBV4-2 CASSQGGVSGANVLTF
TRBV28 CASTSAGTSTYNEQFF
TRBV14 CASSQGTEPGQGTLGAFWTHEQYF
TRBV19 CASSIGSSGNEQYF
TRBV9 CASSVHRGLGSPLHF
TRBV6-5 CASSGTSGGADTQYF
TRBV4-1 CASSQESYGTNYGYTF
TRBV6-5 CASSYGGALRQDTQYF
TRBV28 CASSLIRYHEKLFF
TRBV7-9 CASSPGTSVVYEQYF
TRBV14 CASSQRIAEQFF
TRBV27 CASSLSAGGPREQYF
TRBV5-1 CASSFRGTSGVPSYNEQFF
TRBV5-1 CASSLVQGQPQHF
TRBV7-9 CASSLGQGSTNEKLFF
TRBV2 CASSEREGLPTDTQYF
TRBV28 CASLGPNTGELFF
TRBV15 CATSRALEMTGSPLHF
TRBV6-4 CASSQQGRWTSGTRSYEQYF
TRBV28 CASSRVGGPYNEQFF
TRBV6-5 CASSQRQGFSYEQYF
TRBV4-2 CASSQDGITTDTQYF
TRBV28 CASTLGGTGSLRQYF
TRBV11-2 CASSLVYGTASDEQYF
TRBV28 CASSTYSYSPLHF
TRBV25-1 CASSAGYTDTEAFF
TRBV2 CASSAPTGGQYNEQFF